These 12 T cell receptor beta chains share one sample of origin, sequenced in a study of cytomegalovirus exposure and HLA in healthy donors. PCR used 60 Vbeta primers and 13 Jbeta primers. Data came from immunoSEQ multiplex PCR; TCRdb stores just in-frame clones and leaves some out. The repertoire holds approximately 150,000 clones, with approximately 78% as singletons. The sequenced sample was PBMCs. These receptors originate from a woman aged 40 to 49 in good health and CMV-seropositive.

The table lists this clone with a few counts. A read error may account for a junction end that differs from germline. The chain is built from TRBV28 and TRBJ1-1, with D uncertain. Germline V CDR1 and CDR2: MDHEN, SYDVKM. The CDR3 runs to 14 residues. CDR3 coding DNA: TGTGCCAGCAGCCCGGGTGGGTTGAAAACTGAAGCTTTCTTT. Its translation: CASSPGGLKTEAFF.

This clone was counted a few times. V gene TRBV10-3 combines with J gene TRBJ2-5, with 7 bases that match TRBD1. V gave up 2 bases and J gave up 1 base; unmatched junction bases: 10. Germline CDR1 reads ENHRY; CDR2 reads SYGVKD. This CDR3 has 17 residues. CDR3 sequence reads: CAISELWTGTGQETQYF. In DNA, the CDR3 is TGTGCCATCAGTGAGCTTTGGACAGGCACTGGCCAAGAGACCCAGTACTTC.

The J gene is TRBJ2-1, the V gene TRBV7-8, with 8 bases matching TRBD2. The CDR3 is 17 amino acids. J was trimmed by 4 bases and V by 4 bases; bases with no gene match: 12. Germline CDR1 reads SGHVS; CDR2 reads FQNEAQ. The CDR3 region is CASSSLIIAGSYNEQFF. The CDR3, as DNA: TGTGCCAGCAGCTCACTAATAATAGCGGGGTCGTACAATGAGCAGTTCTTC.

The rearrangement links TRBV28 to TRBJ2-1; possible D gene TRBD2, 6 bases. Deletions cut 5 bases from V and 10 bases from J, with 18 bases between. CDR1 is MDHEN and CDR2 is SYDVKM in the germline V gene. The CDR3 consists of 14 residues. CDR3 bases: TGTGCCAGCAGTCCGCCCCTACCTCGGGGGGAGCAGTTCTTC. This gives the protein CASSPPLPRGEQFF.

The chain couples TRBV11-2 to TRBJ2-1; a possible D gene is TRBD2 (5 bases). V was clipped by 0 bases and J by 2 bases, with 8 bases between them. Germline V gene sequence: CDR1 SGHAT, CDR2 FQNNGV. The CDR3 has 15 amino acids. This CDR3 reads CASSLEAAAYNEQFF. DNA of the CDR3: TGTGCCAGCAGCTTAGAAGCGGCAGCCTACAATGAGCAGTTCTTC.

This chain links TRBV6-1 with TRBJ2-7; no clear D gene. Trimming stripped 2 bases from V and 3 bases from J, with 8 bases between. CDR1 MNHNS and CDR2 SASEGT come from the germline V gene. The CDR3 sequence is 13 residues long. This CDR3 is CASSEQKNYEQYF. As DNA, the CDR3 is TGTGCCAGCAGTGAACAAAAAAACTACGAGCAGTACTTC.

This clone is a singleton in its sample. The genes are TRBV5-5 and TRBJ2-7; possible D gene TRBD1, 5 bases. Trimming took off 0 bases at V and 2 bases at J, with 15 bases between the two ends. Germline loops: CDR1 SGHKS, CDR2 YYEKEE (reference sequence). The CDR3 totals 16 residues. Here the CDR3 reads CASSLEFGQGTYEQYF. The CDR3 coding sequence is TGTGCCAGCAGCTTGGAGTTCGGGCAGGGTACCTACGAGCAGTACTTC.

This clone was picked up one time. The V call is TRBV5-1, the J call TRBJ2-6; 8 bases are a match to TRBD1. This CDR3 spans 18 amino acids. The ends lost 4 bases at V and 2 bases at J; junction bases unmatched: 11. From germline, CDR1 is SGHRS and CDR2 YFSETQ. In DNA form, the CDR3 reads TGCGCCAGCAGCCCTAATCGGACAGGGCAAACTGGGGCCAACGTCCTGACTTTC. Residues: CASSPNRTGQTGANVLTF. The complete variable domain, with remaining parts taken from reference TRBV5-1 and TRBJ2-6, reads KAGVTQTPRYLIKTRGQQVTLSCSPISGHRSVSWYQQTPGQGLQFLFEYFSETQRNKGNFPGRFSGRQFSNSRSEMNVSTLELGDSALYLCASSPNRTGQTGANVLTFGAGSRLTVL.

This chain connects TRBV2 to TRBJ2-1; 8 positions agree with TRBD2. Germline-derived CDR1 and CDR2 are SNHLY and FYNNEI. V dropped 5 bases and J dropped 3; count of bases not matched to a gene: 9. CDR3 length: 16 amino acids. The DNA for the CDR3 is TGTGCCAGCAGTTCCTGGACTAGCCGGGACTACAATGAGCAGTTCTTC. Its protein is CASSSWTSRDYNEQFF.

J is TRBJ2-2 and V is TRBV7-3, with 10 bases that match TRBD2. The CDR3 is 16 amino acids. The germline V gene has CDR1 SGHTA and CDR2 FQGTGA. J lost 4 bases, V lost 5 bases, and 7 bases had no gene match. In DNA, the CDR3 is TGTGCCAGCAGCCCTCAAGCGGGAGGGGCCACCGGGGAGCTGTTTTTT. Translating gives CASSPQAGGATGELFF.

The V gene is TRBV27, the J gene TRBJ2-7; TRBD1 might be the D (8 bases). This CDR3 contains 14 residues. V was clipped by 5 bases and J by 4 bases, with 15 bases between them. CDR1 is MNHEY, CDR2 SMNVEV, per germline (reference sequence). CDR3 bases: TGTGCCAGCAGTCACAGGGGGGGGGCTTACGAGCAGTACTTC. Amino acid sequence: CASSHRGGAYEQYF.

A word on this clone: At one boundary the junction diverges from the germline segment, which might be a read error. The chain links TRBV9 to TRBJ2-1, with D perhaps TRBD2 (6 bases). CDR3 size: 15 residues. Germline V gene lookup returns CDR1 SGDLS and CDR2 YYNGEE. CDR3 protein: CASSGRERSYNGQFF. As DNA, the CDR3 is TGTGCCAGCAGCGGTCGGGAGAGGTCCTACAATGGGCAGTTCTTC.